This TCR beta chain originates from a study of identical twins. CDR3 size: 11 residues. Trimming shortened V by 2 bases and J by 9 bases, and 8 bases separated the two germline ends. CDR1 and CDR2 (germline): MNHEY, SVGEGT. One entry per CDR3 protein results from TCRdb running MiXCR on the 5' RACE reads. The sample gives some 500,000 distinct CDR3 sequences, roughly a fifth of which show up once; about 0.93% is in the top ten. These same records also appear under a second study, on T cells expressing NK-cell markers. That work states: Within the sequenced cohort of eight donors, seven exhibited HCMV seropositivity and one was seronegative.

The specimen was CD4+ T cells sorted from blood. The chain couples TRBV6-2 or TRBV6-3 to TRBJ2-7; D is ambiguous. The clonotype originates from a woman aged 18 to 35 in good health. CDR3 region: CASSYGLGQYF. The CDR3 DNA reads TGTGCCAGCAGTTACGGGCTAGGGCAGTACTTC.